This T cell receptor (beta chain) emerged from a study of prognosis after radiotherapy for stage I lung cancer. The CDR3 contains 16 residues. Germline V gene data show CDR1 as SGHTA and CDR2 as FQGNSA. Multiplex PCR in two rounds served to amplify TCR beta CDR3 from genomic DNA. With primers specific to each TRBV and TRBJ gene, the first-round PCR was performed. TCRdb passed the multiplex PCR reads through MiXCR, listing each CDR3 protein once. The sample consists of 20,000 or so distinct CDR3 sequences, over 25% of them appearing once. As to this clonotype: One base separates it from a far larger clone, so it is likely a read error.

The chain links TRBV7-2 to TRBJ2-3, with 12 positions matching TRBD1. The TCR originated in a donor aged 50 or older with non-small cell lung cancer. The sequences come from PBMCs, collected before or after stereotactic body radiation therapy (not recorded which). The CDR3 here is CASILGVGTGGDTQYF. In DNA form, the CDR3 reads TGTGCCAGCATCTTAGGTGTTGGGACAGGGGGCGATACGCAGTATTTT. Full variable domain (outside the CDR3, taken from reference TRBV7-2 and TRBJ2-3): GAGVSQSPSNKVTEKGKDVELRCDPISGHTALYWYRQSLGQGLEFLIYFQGNSAPDKSGLPSDRFSAERTGGSVSTLTIQRTQQEDSAVYLCASILGVGTGGDTQYFGPGTRLTVL.